The clone carrying this T cell receptor beta chain turned up a few times. No antigen is known for it. The V end lost 1 base, the J end lost 3 bases, and 10 bases lay between the germline ends. Per the germline V gene, CDR1 is MGHRA and CDR2 is YSYEKL. This CDR3 has 15 residues. These data are taken from a study of cytomegalovirus exposure and HLA in healthy donors. Study-wide points: In a later analysis, HLA-associated TCR beta chains were more clonally expanded than equally common others. Common viral pathogens seemed, in a later analysis, to connect with several of the most significant clusters.

Vbeta (60) and Jbeta (13) primers were used in the PCR. TCRdb's copy holds only in-frame clones and misses some; the assay was immunoSEQ multiplex PCR. This table has under 200,000 clones, roughly 80% appearing once. The chain couples TRBV4-1 to TRBJ1-5; D unclear. The receptor's source is a man between 45 and 60 years old in good health and CMV-seronegative. The specimen sequenced was PBMCs. DNA for the CDR3: TGCGCCAGCAGCCAAGTTGGACGGGACAATCAGCCCCAGCATTTT. Protein: CASSQVGRDNQPQHF.